Reported below is one T cell receptor beta chain. Some clones are missing from TCRdb's copy, which holds only in-frame ones; the method was immunoSEQ multiplex PCR. The sample lists approximately 60,000 clones; around 98% were seen once. Thawed PBMCs were FACS-sorted into unstimulated CD4+CD25+CD127- regulatory T cells, CD4+CD25- non-regulatory cells, CD4 and CD8 cells. The sample comes from a study of Tregs in tolerant kidney transplant recipients. The material was Tregs from blood, obtained before the transplant. This clonotype was sampled from a human donor who received a combined kidney and bone marrow transplant.

The CDR3 region is CASSPRTGTMNTEAFF. In DNA form, the CDR3 reads TGTGCCAGCAGCCCGAGGACAGGTACGATGAACACTGAAGCTTTCTTT. V and J are TRBV4-2 and TRBJ1-1; 7 nucleotides align to TRBD1. This CDR3 has 16 residues. Germline CDR1 reads LGHNA; CDR2 reads YNFKEQ. The trim removed 4 bases at V and 0 bases at J, leaving 8 bases unmatched.